What follows are 15 T cell receptor beta chains derived from one specimen sequenced in a study of blood T cell repertoires in COVID-19. Generated by immunoSEQ multiplex PCR, the TCRdb table keeps only in-frame clones and is missing some. There are about 250,000 clones in the sample; 90% occur only once, and 2.1% lies in the top ten. The sequenced sample consisted of peripheral blood. The receptors were sampled from a woman aged 55-69 years with COVID-19, enrolled during active disease.

DNA of the CDR3: TGTGCCAGCAAACCTGACAGGGGCCCCTACAATGAGCAGTTCTTC. It yields the protein CASKPDRGPYNEQFF. The chain joins TRBV9 to TRBJ2-1, with TRBD1 identical over 8 bases. J lost 2 bases, V lost 6 bases, and 7 bases had no gene match. From germline, CDR1 is SGDLS and CDR2 YYNGEE. The CDR3 length is 15 residues.

The chain couples TRBV6-5 to TRBJ2-2; D gene unclear. V shed 3 bases and J shed 6 bases, with 14 bases lying between them. CDR3 length equals 15 residues. Germline assignment: CDR1 MNHEY and CDR2 SVGAGI. The CDR3 sequence: CASSYRRPRAGELFF. DNA for the CDR3: TGTGCCAGCAGTTATCGCCGGCCTCGGGCCGGGGAGCTGTTTTTT.

This clone was seen once. The V and J genes are TRBV7-9 and TRBJ1-1; 8 nucleotides agree with TRBD1. CDR3 size: 15 residues. The junction had 9 bases not matched to a gene; V was cut back by 4 bases and J by 5 bases. The V gene's germline CDR1 is SEHNR and CDR2 FQNEAQ (reference sequence). CDR3 in DNA: TGTGCCAGCAGCTGGTTACAGGGGGTTGTGACTGAAGCTTTCTTT. This codes for CASSWLQGVVTEAFF.

This clone has only one observation. V gene TRBV5-1 combines with J gene TRBJ2-6; TRBD1 matches at 11 bases. Germline V gene lookup returns CDR1 SGHRS and CDR2 YFSETQ. The V and J ends lost 0 bases and 0 bases, in that order; junction bases with no gene match: 5. The CDR3 length is 19 residues. CDR3 DNA sequence: TGCGCCAGCAGCTTGGCGTTCGGGACAGGGGGCTCTGGGGCCAACGTCCTGACTTTC. This codes for CASSLAFGTGGSGANVLTF.

This chain uses TRBV19 with TRBJ1-1; no firm D call. Germline assignment: CDR1 LNHDA and CDR2 SQIVND (reference sequence). There are 11 residues in the CDR3. Trimming left V 6 bases short and J 7 bases short, with 9 bases between. The CDR3 DNA sequence: TGTGCCAGTAGGAGGGTTGGTGAAGCTTTCTTT. It encodes CASRRVGEAFF.

The chain links TRBV29-1 to TRBJ1-2; D uncertain. Germline V gene data show CDR1 as SQVTM and CDR2 as ANQGSEA. CDR3 length equals 11 residues. V gave up 1 base and J gave up 8 bases, with 8 bases separating them. The CDR3 loop reads CSVEGLEGYTF. The DNA of the CDR3 is TGCAGCGTTGAAGGCCTAGAAGGCTACACCTTC.

The chain carries TRBV5-5 and TRBJ2-7; D ambiguous. From germline, CDR1 is SGHKS and CDR2 YYEKEE (reference sequence). V shed 2 bases and J shed 2 bases, with 11 bases lying between them. The CDR3 is 14 residues long. The CDR3 is CASSLLAGTYEQYF. CDR3 nucleotide sequence: TGTGCCAGCAGCTTATTGGCAGGCACCTACGAGCAGTACTTC.

The DNA of the CDR3 is TGTGCCAGCAGTCTCGGGTCGGGGTTTCCGCCTAGGGAGCTGTTTTTT. Protein sequence: CASSLGSGFPPRELFF. The chain combines TRBV2 with TRBJ2-2, with D maybe TRBD2 (5 bases). Between the trimmed V and J ends, which lost 5 bases and 9 bases, there was a span of 22 bases. The CDR3 is 16 amino acids. In germline, CDR1 is SNHLY, CDR2 FYNNEI.

This clone was observed once. The chain is built from TRBV27 and TRBJ2-1, with TRBD2 as a possible D gene (5 bases). The CDR3 is made up of 15 amino acids. Trimming cost V 2 bases and J 2 bases, with 10 bases left between them. Germline V CDR1 and CDR2: MNHEY, SMNVEV (reference sequence). CDR3 loop: CASSLPPGAYNEQFF. The CDR3 DNA reads TGTGCCAGCAGTTTACCCCCCGGGGCCTACAATGAGCAGTTCTTC.

The J gene is TRBJ1-1, the V gene TRBV23-1; D remains unclear. TRBV23-1 is sorted into the ORF group, with uncertain function. This CDR3 contains 13 residues. Trimming took 2 bases from V and 7 from J, leaving 11 bases between them. The CDR3 spells CASSQGGWSEAFF. The CDR3 coding sequence is TGCGCCAGCAGTCAAGGAGGGTGGAGTGAAGCTTTCTTT.

V gene TRBV5-8 combines with J gene TRBJ1-3, with D possibly TRBD1 on 5 matching bases. This CDR3 is built from 16 residues. V lost 2 bases to trimming and J lost 0 bases, with 12 bases between them. CDR1 and CDR2 (germline): SGHTS, YDEGEE. CDR3 DNA sequence: TGTGCCAGCAGCTTATCGCCGGGGGGCTCTGGAAACACCATATATTTT. Protein product: CASSLSPGGSGNTIYF.

In this sample, this clone turned up once. V gene TRBV6-6 combines with J gene TRBJ1-6; weak D call: TRBD1 (6 bases). V was cut by 7 bases and J by 14 bases, with 24 bases left in between. Germline lookup yields CDR1 MNHNY and CDR2 SVGAGI (reference sequence). The CDR3 loop spans 15 amino acids. The CDR3 DNA reads as TGTGCCAGCACCCTATGGGGGGGAACAGACAGGTCCCTCCACTTT. Translating gives CASTLWGGTDRSLHF.

This chain connects TRBV5-6 to TRBJ1-2; no reliable D call. CDR1 is SGHDT, CDR2 YYEEEE, per germline. The CDR3 runs to 11 residues. V shed 0 bases and J shed 10 bases, with 7 bases lying between them. CDR3 bases: TGTGCCAGCAGCTTGGCCTCGGTCTACACCTTC. It specifies CASSLASVYTF.

The chain uses TRBV19 and TRBJ1-3; possible D gene TRBD1, 6 bases. CDR3 length: 15 amino acids. CDR1 and CDR2 (germline): LNHDA, SQIVND (reference sequence). V was trimmed by 6 bases and J by 1 base, leaving 13 bases between them. The DNA of the CDR3 is TGTGCCAGTAGCCCTCAAAGGGGGTCTGGAAACACCATATATTTT. Its translation is CASSPQRGSGNTIYF.

This chain uses TRBV18 with TRBJ2-1, with 11 bases fitting TRBD2. Germline lookup yields CDR1 KGHSH and CDR2 LQKENI. The CDR3 loop spans 15 amino acids. With 2 bases clipped from V and 5 bases from J, the junction kept 2 bases outside the gene matches. The CDR3 coding sequence is TGTGCCAGCTCACCAATAGCGGGGGGGGACAATGAGCAGTTCTTC. Protein: CASSPIAGGDNEQFF.